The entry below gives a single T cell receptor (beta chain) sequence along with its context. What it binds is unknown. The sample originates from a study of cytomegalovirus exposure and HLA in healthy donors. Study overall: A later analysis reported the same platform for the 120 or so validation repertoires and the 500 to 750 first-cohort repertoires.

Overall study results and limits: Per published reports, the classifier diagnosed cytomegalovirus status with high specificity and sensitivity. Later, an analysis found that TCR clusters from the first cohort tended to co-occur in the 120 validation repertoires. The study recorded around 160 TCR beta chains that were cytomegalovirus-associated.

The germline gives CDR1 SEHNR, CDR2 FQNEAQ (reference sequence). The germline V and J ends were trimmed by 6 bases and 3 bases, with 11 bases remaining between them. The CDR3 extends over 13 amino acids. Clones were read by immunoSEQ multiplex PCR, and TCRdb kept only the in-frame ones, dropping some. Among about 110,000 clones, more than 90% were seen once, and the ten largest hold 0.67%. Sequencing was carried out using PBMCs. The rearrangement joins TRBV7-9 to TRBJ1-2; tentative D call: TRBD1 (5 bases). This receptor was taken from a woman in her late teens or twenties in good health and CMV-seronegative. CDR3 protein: CASSSRDHYGYTF. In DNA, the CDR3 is TGTGCCAGCAGTTCGCGGGACCACTATGGCTACACCTTC.